This paragraph reports one T cell receptor beta chain. Its target is not known. CDR1 and CDR2 from the germline V gene are SGHDN and FVKESK. CDR3 length: 18 residues. V lost 4 bases, J lost 1 base, and 17 bases lay in between. The repertoire was sequenced with immunoSEQ multiplex PCR; TCRdb's copy has only in-frame clones and lacks some. The sample holds more than 75,000 clones, roughly 90% seen once. This sample stems from a study of T cell responses to AZD1222 COVID-19 vaccine. Study-wide points: Spike was spanned by vaccine-associated CD4 TCRs, which were dominant at 160-218 and 743-854. The donor cohort was predominantly white British with a female majority, and clonal diversity may have been underestimated.

The gene calls are TRBV14 and TRBJ1-6; TRBD1 is a possible D gene (5 bases). This sample comprised peripheral blood, obtained 28 days after the second AZD1222 dose. This receptor was taken from an adult who received the AZD1222 COVID-19 vaccine. The CDR3 reads CASSLGRGLRSYNSPLHF. The CDR3 nucleotides read TGTGCCAGCAGCCTCGGACGGGGACTTAGATCCTATAATTCACCCCTCCACTTT.